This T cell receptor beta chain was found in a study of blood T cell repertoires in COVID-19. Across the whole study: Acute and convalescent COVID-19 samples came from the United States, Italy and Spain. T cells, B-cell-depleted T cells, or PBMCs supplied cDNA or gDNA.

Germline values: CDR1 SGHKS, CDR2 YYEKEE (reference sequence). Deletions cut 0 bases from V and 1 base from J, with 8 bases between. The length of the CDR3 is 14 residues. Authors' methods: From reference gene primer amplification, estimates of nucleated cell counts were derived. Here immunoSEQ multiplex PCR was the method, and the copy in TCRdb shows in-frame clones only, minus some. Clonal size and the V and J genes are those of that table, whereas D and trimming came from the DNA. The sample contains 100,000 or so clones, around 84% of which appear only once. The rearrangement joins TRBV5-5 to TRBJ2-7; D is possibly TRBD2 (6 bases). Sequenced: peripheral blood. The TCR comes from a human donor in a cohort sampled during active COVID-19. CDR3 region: CASSLGLGSYEQYF. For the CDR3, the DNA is TGTGCCAGCAGCTTGGGACTAGGGTCCTACGAGCAGTACTTC. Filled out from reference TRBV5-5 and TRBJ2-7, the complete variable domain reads DAGVTQSPTHLIKTRGQQVTLRCSPISGHKSVSWYQQVLGQGPQFIFQYYEKEERGRGNFPDRFSARQFPNYSSELNVNALLLGDSALYLCASSLGLGSYEQYFGPGTRLTVT.